This TCR beta chain was documented in a study of shared clonotypes between healthy human individuals. From germline, CDR1 is SGHVS and CDR2 FNYEAQ. The V and J ends lost 4 bases and 4 bases respectively, with 11 bases between them. The CDR3 extends over 13 amino acids. Healthy adults negative for HIV, lacking recent acute infections or vaccinations, served as donors. Sorted-subset replicate PCRs used 200 ng of genomic DNA. This amount corresponded to tens of thousands of T cell genomes. Sequenced by immunoSEQ multiplex PCR; TCRdb stores in-frame clones only, minus some. The sample has some 120,000 clones; about 63% are singletons.

The sequence was obtained from a woman in her twenties or thirties in good health. What was sequenced was memory CD8+ T cells sorted from blood. Specified subset: CD45RO+ cells pooled with CCR7-negative TemRA cells. V and J are TRBV7-6 and TRBJ2-7; D possibly corresponds to TRBD1 (6 bases). The CDR3, as DNA: TGTGCCAGCAGCTCTCGGACAGAGTACGAGCAGTACTTC. Its protein is CASSSRTEYEQYF.